Presented here are 10 T cell receptor beta chains from one specimen sequenced in a study of molecular identifiers for immune sequencing clone quantification. Via MiXCR, TCRdb re-called the PCR reads, giving one row per CDR3 protein. The sample has 600,000 to 650,000 distinct CDR3 sequences, just under 20% seen once; the top ten hold roughly 0.9%. Sequencing was done on a sample of naive CD8+ T cells from blood, with Jurkat cell RNA spiked in. As for subset: FACS-sorted CD8+CD4-CCR7+CD45RA+ naive T cells. Receptors were obtained from a human donor in good health. Some libraries in this study had Jurkat cell RNA spiked in.

In the case of this clonotype: A much larger clone lies one base from this, so it may be a read error. Without the conserved terminal phenylalanine or tryptophan, this CDR3 likely stems from a read error. The chain is built from TRBV27 and TRBJ2-7, with TRBD1 matching over 10 bases. The V and J ends lost 6 bases and 5 bases, in that order; junction bases with no gene match: 4. CDR1 MNHEY and CDR2 SMNVEV come from the germline V gene (reference sequence). The CDR3 runs to 13 residues. The CDR3: CASSIDRGHEQYS. The CDR3 bases are TGTGCCAGCAGCATCGACAGGGGGCACGAGCAGTACTCC.

A word on this clonotype: Just one base apart from a much larger clone, this may be a read error. The chain recombines TRBV9 with TRBJ2-7; no firm D call. The length of the CDR3 is 16 residues. The V and J ends lost 7 bases and 3 bases respectively, with 23 bases between them. Germline values: CDR1 SGDLS, CDR2 YYNGEE. CDR3 sequence reads: CASAGPSPRTFYEQYF. The CDR3 region has the DNA TGTGCCAGCGCCGGGCCGTCCCCGCGTACCTTCTACGAGCAGTACTTC.

This clonotype has a handful of counts. The gene calls are TRBV6-2 or TRBV6-3 and TRBJ2-1, with D unresolved. V lost 4 bases, J lost 1 base, and 8 bases lay in between. CDR1 is MNHEY, CDR2 SVGEGT, per germline. This CDR3 region has 14 residues. The CDR3 sequence is CASSSMGSYNEQFF. The CDR3 DNA reads TGTGCCAGCAGTTCGATGGGATCCTACAATGAGCAGTTCTTC.

This clonotype was seen just once. A much larger clone is a single base away; this may be a read error. The chain employs TRBV19 and TRBJ1-1; no reliable D call. This CDR3 comprises 15 residues. CDR1 and CDR2 from the germline V gene are LNHDA and SQIVND (reference sequence). V lost 5 bases and J 0 bases, leaving 13 bases between the germline ends. In nucleotides, the CDR3 is TGTGCCAGTAGTGCCTTCGGGAAGATGAACACTGAAGCTTTCTTT. It yields the protein CASSAFGKMNTEAFF.

This clonotype was seen only a few times. The CDR3 does not end in the conserved phenylalanine or tryptophan, so this is likely a read error. This chain connects TRBV12-3 or TRBV12-4 to TRBJ1-1; D ambiguous. CDR3 size: 16 residues. The ends were cut back, 3 bases at V and 0 bases at J, with 14 bases in the middle. The CDR3 is CASSFRRAAMNTEAFS. The CDR3 DNA sequence: TGTGCCAGCAGTTTCAGAAGGGCGGCAATGAACACTGAAGCTTTCTCT.

This clonotype was seen repeatedly, ten times or more. The V gene is TRBV5-1, the J gene TRBJ2-7; 9 nucleotides align to TRBD1. Germline CDR1 reads SGHRS; CDR2 reads YFSETQ. The CDR3 runs 15 residues. Trimming at V came to 0 bases and at J to 5 bases, leaving 6 bases not matched to a gene. CDR3 sequence reads: CASSLDGDRANEQYF. Written as DNA, the CDR3 is TGCGCCAGCAGCTTGGACGGGGACAGGGCGAACGAGCAGTACTTC.

This clonotype was seen repeatedly, ten times or more. The rearrangement uses TRBV27 and TRBJ2-3; 10 bases match TRBD2. Trimming took 4 bases from V and 0 from J; bases not matched to a gene: 10. From germline, CDR1 is MNHEY and CDR2 SMNVEV (reference sequence). This CDR3 has 18 amino acids. DNA for the CDR3: TGTGCCAGCAGTTCTTTCCTCCTAGCGGGGGCAAGCACAGATACGCAGTATTTT. It yields the protein CASSSFLLAGASTDTQYF.

This clonotype was detected only a few times. The genes are TRBV27 and TRBJ2-1; the D gene is possibly TRBD1 (5 bases). V was clipped by 1 base and J by 4 bases, with 11 bases between them. CDR3 length: 15 residues. Germline assignment: CDR1 MNHEY and CDR2 SMNVEV (reference sequence). The CDR3 sequence is CASSLYQGSYNEQFF. The CDR3, as DNA: TGTGCCAGCAGTTTATACCAGGGATCTTACAATGAGCAGTTCTTC.

This clonotype has only a few counts. The gene calls are TRBV24-1 and TRBJ2-1, with TRBD2 identical over 8 bases. Germline assignment: CDR1 KGHDR and CDR2 SFDVKD. Trimming removed 4 bases from V and 9 bases from J; junction bases left unmatched: 1. The CDR3 runs 12 residues. CDR3 amino acids: CATSDGLAEQFF. Written as DNA, the CDR3 is TGTGCCACCAGTGACGGACTAGCTGAGCAGTTCTTC.

This clonotype has ten or more counts. The chain has TRBV12-3 or TRBV12-4 and TRBJ2-3, with D possibly being TRBD1 (5 bases). This CDR3 has 15 amino acids. V was trimmed by 7 bases and J by 5 bases, leaving 19 bases between them. DNA for the CDR3: TGTGCCAGCACCGCGACCCATGAGACAGAAGATACGCAGTATTTT. Its translation is CASTATHETEDTQYF.